The 11 T cell receptor beta chains listed next were all sequenced from one sample in a study of control samples from healthy donors and cancer patients. Sequencing used immunoSEQ multiplex PCR; TCRdb keeps in-frame clones, though not all of them. The top ten hold around 1.1% of the sample, which has around 120,000 clones, roughly nine tenths seen once. The sample consisted of PBMCs. These TCRs come from a woman aged 45-65 years with colorectal cancer.

The chain uses TRBV7-2 and TRBJ2-5; maybe TRBD2 (6 bases). Trimming cost V 1 base and J 7 bases, with 19 bases left between them. Germline V gene data show CDR1 as SGHTA and CDR2 as FQGNSA. This CDR3 is built from 16 residues. The CDR3, as DNA: TGTGCCAGCAGCTTAGATTGGGAGACCGGGGGTGGGACCCAGTACTTC. Translating it yields CASSLDWETGGGTQYF. The full variable domain, with the rest looked up from reference TRBV7-2 and TRBJ2-5, is GAGVSQSPSNKVTEKGKDVELRCDPISGHTALYWYRQSLGQGLEFLIYFQGNSAPDKSGLPSDRFSAERTGGSVSTLTIQRTQQEDSAVYLCASSLDWETGGGTQYFGPGTRLLVL.

J is TRBJ1-1 and V is TRBV5-1; D remains ambiguous. Germline assignment: CDR1 SGHRS and CDR2 YFSETQ. The CDR3 runs to 14 residues. V lost 0 bases, J lost 1 base, and 7 bases lay in between. CDR3 residues: CASSLGSGNTEAFF. CDR3 nucleotide sequence: TGCGCCAGCAGCTTGGGCAGTGGGAACACTGAAGCTTTCTTT. The full variable domain, with the rest looked up from reference TRBV5-1 and TRBJ1-1, is KAGVTQTPRYLIKTRGQQVTLSCSPISGHRSVSWYQQTPGQGLQFLFEYFSETQRNKGNFPGRFSGRQFSNSRSEMNVSTLELGDSALYLCASSLGSGNTEAFFGQGTRLTVV.

This chain connects TRBV29-1 to TRBJ1-1, with D perhaps matching TRBD1 (6 bases). Germline CDR1 SQVTM, CDR2 ANQGSEA. The CDR3 consists of 12 residues. V lost 7 bases and J 0 bases, leaving 9 bases between the germline ends. The CDR3 DNA reads as TGCAGCGGACAGGTTCTGAACACTGAAGCTTTCTTT. It specifies CSGQVLNTEAFF.

The gene calls are TRBV5-1 and TRBJ2-3, with 9 bases aligning to TRBD2. The CDR3 sequence is 16 residues long. After removal of 0 bases from V and 2 bases from J, the junction contained 4 bases not matched to a gene. The germline V gene has CDR1 SGHRS and CDR2 YFSETQ. The CDR3 sequence is CASSLEGTSFTDTQYF. CDR3 sequence (DNA): TGCGCCAGCAGCTTGGAGGGGACTAGCTTCACAGATACGCAGTATTTT.

This rearrangement joins TRBV24-1 to TRBJ2-1, with D unresolved. Trimming shortened V by 3 bases and J by 6 bases, and 8 bases separated the two germline ends. CDR3 length: 13 amino acids. The germline V gene has CDR1 KGHDR and CDR2 SFDVKD. The CDR3, as DNA: TGTGCCACCAGTGATCCAGGTGTCAATGAGCAGTTCTTC. It translates to CATSDPGVNEQFF.

The chain carries TRBV6-5 and TRBJ2-7; D is uncertain. CDR1 is MNHEY, CDR2 SVGAGI, per germline. CDR3 length: 11 amino acids. Trimming shortened V by 7 bases and J by 2 bases, and 6 bases separated the two germline ends. CDR3 in amino acids: CASKETYEQYF. CDR3 nucleotides: TGTGCCAGCAAAGAAACCTACGAGCAGTACTTC.

The chain links TRBV5-1 to TRBJ2-1, with TRBD2 identical over 10 bases. This CDR3 comprises 16 residues. CDR1 and CDR2 (germline): SGHRS, YFSETQ. The V gene end was trimmed by 4 bases and the J gene end by 5 bases; junction bases not matched to a gene: 9. CDR3 sequence reads: CASSRTGTSENNEQFF. The CDR3 nucleotides read TGCGCCAGCAGCCGGACCGGGACTAGCGAGAACAATGAGCAGTTCTTC.

The chain couples TRBV5-5 to TRBJ1-6; D is ambiguous. Trimming stripped 2 bases from V and 0 bases from J, with 9 bases between. The length of the CDR3 is 16 residues. Germline CDR1 is SGHKS and CDR2 is YYEKEE (reference sequence). CDR3 sequence: CASSFIPNSYNSPLHF. DNA for the CDR3: TGTGCCAGCAGCTTTATTCCTAACTCCTATAATTCACCCCTCCACTTT.

This sequence joins TRBV7-3 and TRBJ2-7; D perhaps matches TRBD1 (5 bases). The germline V gene has CDR1 SGHTA and CDR2 FQGTGA. With 5 bases removed from V and 0 bases from J, the gap between germline ends came to 11 bases. The CDR3 is 14 residues long. The CDR3 nucleotides are TGTGCCAGCAGCCTCGGTAGGGGCTCCTACGAGCAGTACTTC. Translated: CASSLGRGSYEQYF.

The rearrangement uses TRBV27 and TRBJ2-5; no clear D gene. V was trimmed by 2 bases and J by 4 bases, leaving 20 bases between them. The CDR3 totals 17 residues. Germline loops: CDR1 MNHEY, CDR2 SMNVEV (reference sequence). The DNA for the CDR3 is TGTGCCAGCAGTTTAGAGTATGGGGTTTCTAGTTTAGAGACCCAGTACTTC. Protein: CASSLEYGVSSLETQYF.

V usage is TRBV29-1 and J usage is TRBJ2-7, with D perhaps matching TRBD2 (5 bases). Per the germline V gene, CDR1 is SQVTM and CDR2 is ANQGSEA. Trimming cost V 7 bases and J 6 bases, with 13 bases left between them. This CDR3 contains 11 residues. CDR3 protein: CSAAHRGEQYF. DNA for the CDR3: TGCAGCGCTGCACACCGGGGCGAGCAGTACTTC.